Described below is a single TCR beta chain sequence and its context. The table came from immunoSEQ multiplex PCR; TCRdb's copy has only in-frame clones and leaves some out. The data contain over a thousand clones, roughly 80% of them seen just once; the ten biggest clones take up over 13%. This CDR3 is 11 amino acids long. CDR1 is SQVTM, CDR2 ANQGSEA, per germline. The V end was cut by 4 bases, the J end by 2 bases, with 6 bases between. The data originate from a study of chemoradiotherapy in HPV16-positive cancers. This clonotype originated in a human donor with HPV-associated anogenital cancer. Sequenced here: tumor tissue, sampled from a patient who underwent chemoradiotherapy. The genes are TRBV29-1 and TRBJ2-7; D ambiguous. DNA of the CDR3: TGCAGCGTTGGTCAGGCCTACGAGCAGTACTTC. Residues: CSVGQAYEQYF.